The 14 T cell receptor beta chains below all came from one sample that was sequenced in a study of blood T cell repertoires in COVID-19. Libraries were prepared by immunoSEQ multiplex PCR; TCRdb keeps only in-frame clonotypes and omits some of them. The sample includes about 280,000 clones, roughly 85% of them seen just once. Sequenced input: PBMCs or T cells enriched from blood (not recorded which). The receptors here all came from a man between 40 and 49 years old who had been exposed to COVID-19.

The rearrangement links TRBV29-1 to TRBJ1-3, with D maybe TRBD1 (5 bases). The V gene's germline CDR1 is SQVTM and CDR2 ANQGSEA. The CDR3 is 14 residues long. The V gene lost 3 bases and the J gene lost 0 bases, with 9 bases spanning the gap. CDR3 bases: TGCAGCGTTGACGGGGGACTCTCTGGAAACACCATATATTTT. Amino acid sequence: CSVDGGLSGNTIYF.

The CDR3 DNA sequence: TGTGCCAGCAGCTTATACGGCAGGGTGGGTGAGCAGTACTTC. Residues: CASSLYGRVGEQYF. The chain uses TRBV7-8 and TRBJ2-7; D possibly corresponds to TRBD1 (5 bases). The CDR3 spans 14 residues. V was trimmed by 2 bases and J by 7 bases, leaving 15 bases between them. Germline CDR1 reads SGHVS; CDR2 reads FQNEAQ. Variable domain in full (rest from reference TRBV7-8 and TRBJ2-7): GAGVSQSPRYKVAKRGQDVALRCDPISGHVSLFWYQQALGQGPEFLTYFQNEAQLDKSGLPSDRFFAERPEGSVSTLKIQRTQQEDSAVYLCASSLYGRVGEQYFGPGTRLTVT.

The chain uses TRBV5-4 and TRBJ2-2, with 10 bases lining up with TRBD2. The CDR3 runs 19 residues. After removal of 2 bases from V and 5 bases from J, the junction contained 15 bases not matched to a gene. CDR1 and CDR2 from the germline V gene are SGHNT and YYREEE (reference sequence). The CDR3 DNA reads as TGTGCCAGCAGCTTTCAACCCACTTTCGCGACTAGCGGGACCGGGGAGCTGTTTTTT. It codes for CASSFQPTFATSGTGELFF.

The chain has TRBV6-5 and TRBJ1-2; D uncertain. The V and J ends lost 6 bases and 2 bases respectively, with 16 bases between them. Germline V gene sequence: CDR1 MNHEY, CDR2 SVGAGI. The CDR3 has 15 amino acids. The CDR3 coding sequence is TGTGCCAGCAGCCCAGGCCCTTTCAGAAACTATGGCTACACCTTC. Its protein product is CASSPGPFRNYGYTF.

This rearrangement joins TRBV18 to TRBJ2-1; D uncertain. CDR1 is KGHSH, CDR2 LQKENI, per germline. The CDR3 length is 13 residues. The V and J ends lost 2 bases and 6 bases respectively, with 8 bases between them. CDR3 amino acids: CASSPGERNEQFF. Here the CDR3 DNA reads TGTGCCAGCTCACCAGGTGAGCGCAATGAGCAGTTCTTC.

This chain connects TRBV6-5 to TRBJ2-5; perhaps TRBD1 as D (6 bases). The CDR3 contains 13 residues. V lost 5 bases and J lost 1, with 8 bases in between. Per germline, CDR1 MNHEY and CDR2 SVGAGI. CDR3 nucleotide sequence: TGTGCCAGCAGTCCAGGGGTCCAAGAGACCCAGTACTTC. This gives the protein CASSPGVQETQYF.

The chain is built from TRBV7-9 and TRBJ2-7; 10 positions agree with TRBD2. Trimming cost V 6 bases and J 4 bases; bases outside gene matches: 3. CDR3 length equals 13 residues. CDR1 is SEHNR and CDR2 is FQNEAQ in the germline V gene (reference sequence). CDR3 protein: CASSSTSGYEQYF. In nucleotides, the CDR3 is TGTGCCAGCAGTTCGACTAGCGGGTACGAGCAGTACTTC.

The V gene is TRBV29-1, the J gene TRBJ1-3, with D maybe TRBD1 (5 bases). The V gene lost 0 bases and the J gene lost 2 bases, with 11 bases spanning the gap. CDR3 size: 15 residues. Germline V gives CDR1 SQVTM, CDR2 ANQGSEA. CDR3 loop: CSVEDGDSTGNTIYF. CDR3 sequence (DNA): TGCAGCGTTGAAGATGGGGACTCCACTGGAAACACCATATATTTT. The whole variable domain, remainder taken from reference TRBV29-1 and TRBJ1-3, is SAVISQKPSRDICQRGTSLTIQCQVDSQVTMMFWYRQQPGQSLTLIATANQGSEATYESGFVIDKFPISRPNLTFSTLTVSNMSPEDSSIYLCSVEDGDSTGNTIYFGEGSWLTVV.

V gene TRBV5-6 combines with J gene TRBJ1-2; tentatively, D is TRBD1 (6 bases). This CDR3 comprises 14 residues. The germline gives CDR1 SGHDT, CDR2 YYEEEE. Trimming pared 5 bases from V and 1 base from J, leaving 12 bases between. The CDR3 reads CASRSGHINYGYTF. The CDR3 nucleotides read TGTGCCAGCAGGTCGGGACATATTAACTATGGCTACACCTTC.

The rearrangement joins TRBV6-1 to TRBJ2-1; 7 bases map to TRBD2. CDR3 length: 16 residues. J was trimmed by 1 base and V by 2 bases; bases with no gene match: 5. Germline CDR1 and CDR2: MNHNS and SASEGT. CDR3 amino acids: CASSERLAKSYNEQFF. The CDR3 DNA is TGTGCCAGCAGTGAAAGACTAGCCAAATCCTACAATGAGCAGTTCTTC.

CDR3 protein: CASSQDRELAGPTGELFF. The CDR3 DNA reads TGCGCCAGCAGCCAAGATCGGGAACTAGCGGGACCAACCGGGGAGCTGTTTTTT. The rearrangement joins TRBV4-1 to TRBJ2-2; 10 nucleotides agree with TRBD2. This CDR3 contains 18 residues. Looked up from germline, CDR1 is MGHRA and CDR2 is YSYEKL. V gave up 0 bases and J gave up 5 bases; unmatched junction bases: 9.

The chain employs TRBV12-3 or TRBV12-4 and TRBJ1-1; 9 bases fit TRBD1. The CDR3 is made up of 13 amino acids. Losses at the gene ends were 5 bases for V and 9 bases for J; bases not matched to a gene: 7. DNA of the CDR3: TGTGCCAGCAGTCTACGACAGGGGGGGAAAGCTTTCTTT. It encodes CASSLRQGGKAFF.

This clone was seen once. This sequence joins TRBV6-5 and TRBJ2-3, with D possibly matching TRBD2 (6 bases). Germline CDR1 is MNHEY and CDR2 is SVGAGI. V dropped 8 bases and J dropped 4 bases, with 13 bases sitting between them. The CDR3 has 13 amino acids. CDR3 residues: CASSWRDADTQYF. The DNA for the CDR3 is TGTGCCAGCTCCTGGCGGGATGCAGATACGCAGTATTTT.

The chain joins TRBV27 to TRBJ2-7; 8 bases agree with TRBD1. Germline CDR1 reads MNHEY; CDR2 reads SMNVEV (reference sequence). The CDR3 is 16 amino acids. V gave up 7 bases and J gave up 5 bases; unmatched junction bases: 16. The CDR3 DNA is TGTGCCAGCACGCCCGGATCCGGACAGGGAGGCCACGAGCAGTACTTC. It codes for CASTPGSGQGGHEQYF.